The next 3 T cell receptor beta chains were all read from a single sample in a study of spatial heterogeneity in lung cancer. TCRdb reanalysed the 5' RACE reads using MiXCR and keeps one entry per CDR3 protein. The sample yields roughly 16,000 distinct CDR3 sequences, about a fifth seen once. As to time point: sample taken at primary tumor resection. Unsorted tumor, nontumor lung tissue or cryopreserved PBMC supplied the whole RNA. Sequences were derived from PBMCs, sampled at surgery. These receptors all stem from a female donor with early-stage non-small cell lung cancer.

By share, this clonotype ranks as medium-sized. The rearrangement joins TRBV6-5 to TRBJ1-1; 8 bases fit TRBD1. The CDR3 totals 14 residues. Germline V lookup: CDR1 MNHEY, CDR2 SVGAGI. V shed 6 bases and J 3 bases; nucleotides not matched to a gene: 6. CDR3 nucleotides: TGTGCCAGCAGGCGTAACAGGGGGGACACTGAAGCTTTCTTT. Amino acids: CASRRNRGDTEAFF.

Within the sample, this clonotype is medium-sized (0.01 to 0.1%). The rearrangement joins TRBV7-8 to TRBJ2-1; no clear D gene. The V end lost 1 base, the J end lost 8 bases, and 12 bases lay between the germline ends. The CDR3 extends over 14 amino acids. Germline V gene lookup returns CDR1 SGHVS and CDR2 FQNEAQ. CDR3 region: CASSLVGFQDEQFF. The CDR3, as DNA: TGTGCCAGCAGCTTAGTGGGATTCCAAGATGAGCAGTTCTTC. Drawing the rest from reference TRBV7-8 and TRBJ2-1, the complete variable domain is GAGVSQSPRYKVAKRGQDVALRCDPISGHVSLFWYQQALGQGPEFLTYFQNEAQLDKSGLPSDRFFAERPEGSVSTLKIQRTQQEDSAVYLCASSLVGFQDEQFFGPGTRLTVL.

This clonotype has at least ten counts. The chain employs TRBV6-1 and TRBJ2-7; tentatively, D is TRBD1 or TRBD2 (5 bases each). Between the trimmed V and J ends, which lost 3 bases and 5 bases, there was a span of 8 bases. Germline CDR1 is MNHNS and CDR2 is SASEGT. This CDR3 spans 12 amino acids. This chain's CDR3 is CASSDRGHEQYF. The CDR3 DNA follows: TGTGCCAGCAGTGATCGGGGCCACGAGCAGTACTTC.